Below are 4 T cell receptor beta chains sequenced from a single sample in a study of shared clonotypes between healthy human individuals (dated by TCRdb to the early 2020s). Libraries were built with the immunoSEQ multiplex PCR assay. Held by TCRdb, this immuneACCESS table contains in-frame sequences only and omits some clones. Under half of the omission traces to an unresolved V gene where checked; the cause of the rest is unknown. This sample is represented by about 590,000 clones; about 95% of them were singletons. The ten largest make up around 0.11% of the sample. CD8 naive samples were obtained by positive selection for CCR7 among CD45RO-negative cells, yielding a CD45RA+CCR7+ population from which TemRA cells were excluded. The source material was naive CD8+ T cells sorted from blood. The sample's cell subset or site label, in plain terms: CD45RA+CCR7+. These receptors originate from a woman in her thirties in good health.

The genes are TRBV28 and TRBJ1-4; D remains unclear. CDR3 length: 15 amino acids. Germline CDR1 is MDHEN and CDR2 is SYDVKM. Trimming removed 1 base from V and 0 bases from J, with 6 bases in between. The CDR3: CASSLSASTNEKLFF. CDR3 DNA sequence: TGTGCCAGCAGTTTATCGGCATCAACTAATGAAAAACTGTTTTTT.

V gene TRBV25-1 combines with J gene TRBJ2-2; 8 bases agree with TRBD2. Germline values: CDR1 MGHDK, CDR2 SYGVNS. The CDR3 is 16 amino acids. Germline trimming cut 5 bases from V and 0 bases from J; bases unmatched to any gene: 5. The CDR3 nucleotides are TGTGCCAGCAGTCACGAGGGACTAGCGAACACCGGGGAGCTGTTTTTT. As protein: CASSHEGLANTGELFF.

V and J are TRBV28 and TRBJ1-6; D is uncertain. V lost 10 bases to trimming and J lost 6 bases, with 13 bases between them. The CDR3 covers 13 residues. From germline, CDR1 is MDHEN and CDR2 SYDVKM. The CDR3 protein is CATTYRPNSPLHF. Written as DNA, the CDR3 is TGTGCCACCACCTACAGACCTAATTCACCCCTCCACTTT.

J is TRBJ2-1 and V is TRBV9; 14 nucleotides line up with TRBD2. Trimming took 3 bases from V and 3 from J; bases not matched to a gene: 5. CDR1 and CDR2 (germline): SGDLS, YYNGEE. This CDR3 is built from 17 residues. CDR3 DNA: TGTGCCAGCAGCGAAACGGGACTAGCGGGGGTCTACAATGAGCAGTTCTTC. Protein sequence: CASSETGLAGVYNEQFF. Combining the CDR3 with reference TRBV9 and TRBJ2-1 gives the whole variable domain DSGVTQTPKHLITATGQRVTLRCSPRSGDLSVYWYQQSLDQGLQFLIQYYNGEERAKGNILERFSAQQFPDLHSELNLSSLELGDSALYFCASSETGLAGVYNEQFFGPGTRLTVL.